Given below is one TCR beta chain in context. What antigen it recognizes has not been identified. Per-base qualities were not stored, and no clone one base away is much larger. The immunoSEQ Assay was used to sequence TCR beta CDR3 regions from DNA. Turning to the authors' computational methods: To compute T cell density, TCR beta template counts were normalized to usable DNA, which was estimated by amplifying housekeeping genes. The preseqR package was used to estimate richness by extrapolating to 400,000 templates for PBMC samples and to 120,000 templates for tissue samples. Clonality was defined as one minus Pielou's evenness. To identify tissue-enriched TCRs, differential abundance testing was run on productive amino-acid clonotypes with a minimum total count of 5 and an alpha of 0.1. The Jaccard Index and the Morisita Overlap Index were used to measure repertoire overlap between compartments. GLIPH grouped TCR beta CDR3s together with public tetramer-defined viral CDR3s, and a viral motif had to include at least three viral sequences and show V-gene enrichment. TCRdb limited this immuneACCESS table to in-frame rearrangements with V and J called. A share of clones is missing; checked studies link under half to unresolved V genes, and the rest is unexplained. That table is the source of V, J and clone size, and D and trimming were worked out from the DNA. The sample includes tens of thousands of clones, with 85% to 90% observed a single time. Of the sample, 4% to 5% is held by the ten largest clones.

The germline V gene (reference sequence) supplies CDR1 LNHDA and CDR2 SQIVND. The CDR3 has 14 amino acids, counting the end cysteine and phenylalanine. Only CDR3 DNA remains: 42 bases, in frame from the first base. V loses 6 bases at its end and J loses 7 bases; junction bases beyond the gene matches: 5. The data derive from a study of T cells in localized non-small cell lung cancer (dated by TCRdb to 2018 to 2020). General notes on the study: T cell repertoires of approximately 250 early-stage NSCLC patients were analyzed, with tumors being compared against uninvolved tumor-adjacent lungs. The cohort was made up of around 240 treatment-naive NSCLC patients whose localized lung tumors had been resected. NSCLC patients had a mean age of roughly 69 years, and around 140 were male and over 85 female. Study-wide conclusions, independent of this receptor: Higher T cell density in blood was associated with longer overall survival, whereas higher clonality in adjacent lung was associated with shorter survival. Because multi-region sequencing of the tumors was not done, intratumor heterogeneity could not be ruled out. Because of the exploratory design, TCR variables were selected using unadjusted p-values without false-discovery rate correction. A median of about 50 of the top 100 tumor clones turned up in the paired uninvolved adjacent lung, and some 27 of those clones also ranked among the top 100 of that same adjacent lung. Uninvolved tumor-adjacent lung showed the highest T cell clonality, higher than tumor, which suggests more focused antigenic responses in the adjacent lung.

At diagnosis, peripheral blood, uninvolved tumor-adjacent lung and tumor were collected and were preserved as a mix of fresh-frozen and FFPE material. For TCR repertoire profiling, the blood samples were analyzed as peripheral blood mononuclear cells. The chain joins TRBV19 to TRBJ1-5, and 11 junction bases match TRBD1. This sample comprised peripheral blood, obtained before any cancer treatment. The receptor comes from a man between 40 and 69 years old with stage I lung adenocarcinoma. The nucleotides are TGTGCCAGTAGCGGGACAGGGGGGCCCCAGCCCCAGCATTTT. Translated, it gives CASSGTGGPQPQHF.